The present T cell receptor beta chain was sequenced within a study of blood T cell repertoires in COVID-19. Study-level information: Donors in the United States, Italy and Spain gave samples during acute or convalescent COVID-19. PBMCs, B-cell-depleted T cells, or T cells were the source of the cDNA or gDNA that made up the material.

Original methodology: Estimation of nucleated cell counts was performed using reference gene primer amplification. Profiled with immunoSEQ multiplex PCR; TCRdb holds only in-frame clones, not every one. That table supplies the V and J calls and clone size; D and trimming were determined from the DNA. The data show approximately 410,000 clones, approximately 90% seen once. Germline CDR1 and CDR2: KGHSH and LQKENI. V was pared by 0 bases and J by 5 bases, with 10 bases between. The CDR3 spans 14 residues. Sequencing was performed on peripheral blood. V and J are TRBV18 and TRBJ2-5; D perhaps matches TRBD1 (6 bases). The source is a woman aged 25 to 39 with active or convalescent COVID-19. The CDR3 DNA reads as TGTGCCAGCTCACCACCTGGGGGCTTGGAGACCCAGTACTTC. Protein product: CASSPPGGLETQYF.